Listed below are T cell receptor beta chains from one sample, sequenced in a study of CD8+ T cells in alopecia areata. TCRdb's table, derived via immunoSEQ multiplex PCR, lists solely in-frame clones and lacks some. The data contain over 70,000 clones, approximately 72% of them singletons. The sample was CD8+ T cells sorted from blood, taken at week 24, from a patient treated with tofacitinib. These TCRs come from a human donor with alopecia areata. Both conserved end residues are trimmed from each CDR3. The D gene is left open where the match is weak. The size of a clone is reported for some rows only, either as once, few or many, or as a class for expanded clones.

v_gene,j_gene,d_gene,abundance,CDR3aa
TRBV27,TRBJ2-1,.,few,ASTQIPPNEQF
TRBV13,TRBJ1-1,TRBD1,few,ASSLEGAGNTEAF
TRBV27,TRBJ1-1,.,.,ASSLALGQFHTEAF
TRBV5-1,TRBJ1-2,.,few,ASSLAGQGPYGYT
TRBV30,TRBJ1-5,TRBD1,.,AWSTGIGNQPQH
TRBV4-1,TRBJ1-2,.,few,ASSLGEGNYGYT
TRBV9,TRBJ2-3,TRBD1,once,ASSVGQGADTQY
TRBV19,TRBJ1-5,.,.,ASSTIMTDSNQPQH
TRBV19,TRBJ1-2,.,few,ASSIDRIYGYT
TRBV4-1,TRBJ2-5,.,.,ASSQVKSGPETQY
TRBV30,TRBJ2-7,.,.,AWRPGGVREQY
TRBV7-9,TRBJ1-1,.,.,ASSLVGGKMNTEAF
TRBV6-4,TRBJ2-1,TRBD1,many,ASSDSGTGGPNEQF
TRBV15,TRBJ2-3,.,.,ATSNEGGRTTDTQY
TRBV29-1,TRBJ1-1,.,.,SVVWSGTEAF
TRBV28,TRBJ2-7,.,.,ASSPWAGRYEQY
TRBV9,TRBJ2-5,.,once,ASSVEGGGRTQY
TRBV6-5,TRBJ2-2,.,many,ASSYDTNTGELF
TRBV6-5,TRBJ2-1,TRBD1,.,ASSLPDRVNEQF
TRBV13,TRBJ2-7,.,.,ASSLTGEGAYEQY
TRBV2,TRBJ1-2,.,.,ASRANRDTNYGYT
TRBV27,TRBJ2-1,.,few,ASSLVGNEQF
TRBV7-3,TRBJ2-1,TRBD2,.,ASSLTAGGANNEQF
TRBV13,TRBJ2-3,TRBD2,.,ASSVTLSAGRITDTQY
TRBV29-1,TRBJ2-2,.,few,SVEYDSSNTGELF
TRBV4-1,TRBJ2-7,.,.,ASSQGITYEQY
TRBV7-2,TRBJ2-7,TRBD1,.,ASSLVYRGHYEQY
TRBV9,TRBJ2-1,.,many,ASSVGGREQF
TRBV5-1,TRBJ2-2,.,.,ASSLYYYRDDTGELF
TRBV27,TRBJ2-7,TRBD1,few,ASSGTDLYEQY
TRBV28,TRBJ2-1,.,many,ASGYNEQF
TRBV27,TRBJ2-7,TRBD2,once,ASSSTPSGRNYEQY
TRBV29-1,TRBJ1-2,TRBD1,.,SVEIWDRDNYGYT
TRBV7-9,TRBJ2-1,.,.,ASSLGQDQYNEQF
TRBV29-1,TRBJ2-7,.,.,SVEEVATYEQY
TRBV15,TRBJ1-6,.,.,ATSRVPFRTVDLNSPLH
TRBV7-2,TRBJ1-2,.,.,ASSPPRGGLDYGYT
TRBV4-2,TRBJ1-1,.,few,ASSPGVNTEAF
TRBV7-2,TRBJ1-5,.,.,ASSPRYSNQPQH